The sequence of this T cell receptor beta chain was determined in a study of T-cell reconstitution after alpha-beta-depleted transplantation in children. Unique molecular identifiers were used to barcode this TCRbeta library. TCRdb re-called the PCR reads with MiXCR, one entry per CDR3 protein. The sample has about 500,000 distinct CDR3 sequences, 32% seen once. The CDR3 length is 16 residues. Germline-derived CDR1 and CDR2 are SGHTA and FQGNSA. V gave up 2 bases and J gave up 0 bases, with 11 bases separating them. This TCR was recovered from a human donor who donated a stem cell graft to a child with aplastic anemia. The sequencing used PBMCs from the stem cell graft donor, collected from the stem cell graft. The chain links TRBV7-2 to TRBJ2-4; D ambiguous. The CDR3 loop is CASSLWIELAKNIQYF. The CDR3, as DNA: TGTGCCAGCAGCTTATGGATCGAGCTAGCCAAAAACATTCAGTACTTC. The whole variable domain, remainder taken from reference TRBV7-2 and TRBJ2-4, is GAGVSQSPSNKVTEKGKDVELRCDPISGHTALYWYRQSLGQGLEFLIYFQGNSAPDKSGLPSDRFSAERTGGSVSTLTIQRTQQEDSAVYLCASSLWIELAKNIQYFGAGTRLSVL.